These 8 T cell receptor beta chains were all obtained from the same sample, sequenced in a study of blood T cell repertoires in COVID-19. The data were produced by immunoSEQ multiplex PCR, yet TCRdb's version contains in-frame clones alone and is incomplete. The sample records around 230,000 clones, 88% being singletons. The sequencing input was PBMCs or T cells enriched from blood (not recorded which). These receptors all stem from a woman aged 40 to 55 with acute COVID-19.

The chain is built from TRBV5-1 and TRBJ1-1; D is perhaps TRBD1 (6 bases). V lost 2 bases and J 5 bases, leaving 16 bases between the germline ends. CDR3 length: 15 amino acids. Germline lookup yields CDR1 SGHRS and CDR2 YFSETQ. The CDR3 DNA reads as TGCGCCAGCAGCTTAGACGCGGGGGGCGGAACTGAAGCTTTCTTT. It translates to CASSLDAGGGTEAFF. Based on the CDR3 plus reference TRBV5-1 and TRBJ1-1, the full variable domain is KAGVTQTPRYLIKTRGQQVTLSCSPISGHRSVSWYQQTPGQGLQFLFEYFSETQRNKGNFPGRFSGRQFSNSRSEMNVSTLELGDSALYLCASSLDAGGGTEAFFGQGTRLTVV.

Here the CDR3 DNA reads TGCGCCAGCAGCCAGCCTTCGGGACAGTACCATTCACCCCTCCACTTT. Translation: CASSQPSGQYHSPLHF. The J gene is TRBJ1-6, the V gene TRBV4-1; TRBD1 agrees at 7 bases. In germline, CDR1 is MGHRA, CDR2 YSYEKL. V trimming: 3 bases; J trimming: 8 bases; junction bases outside the gene matches: 10. The CDR3 is 16 amino acids.

The chain joins TRBV7-2 to TRBJ1-1, with a weak D call TRBD1 (5 bases). Trimming stripped 2 bases from V and 7 bases from J, with 14 bases between. The CDR3 loop spans 14 amino acids. Germline V gene sequence: CDR1 SGHTA, CDR2 FQGNSA. The chain's CDR3 is CASSLLRGSLEAFF. The CDR3 coding sequence is TGTGCCAGCAGCTTATTGCGGGGGTCTCTTGAAGCTTTCTTT.

This clone turned up a few times. The junction and the germline gene differ at one end; a read error may be behind it. The gene calls are TRBV10-1 and TRBJ2-2; a possible D gene is TRBD2 (5 bases). This CDR3 contains 15 residues. Looked up from germline, CDR1 is WNHNN and CDR2 is SYGVQD (reference sequence). CDR3 region: CASSGESPITGELFF. The CDR3, as DNA: TGCGCCAGCAGTGGGGAGAGCCCTATAACCGGGGAGCTTTTTTTT.

The table lists this clone with a count of one. V usage is TRBV5-1 and J usage is TRBJ2-5; D possibly corresponds to TRBD2 (6 bases). The CDR3 sequence is 13 residues long. Trimming stripped 6 bases from V and 4 bases from J, with 13 bases between. CDR1 is SGHRS and CDR2 is YFSETQ in the germline V gene. The CDR3: CASMRGLGETQYF. Here the CDR3 DNA reads TGCGCCAGCATGCGGGGTCTCGGAGAGACCCAGTACTTC.

This clone has a single count. The chain employs TRBV19 and TRBJ2-5, with 7 bases aligning to TRBD1. V trimming: 6 bases; J trimming: 5 bases; junction bases outside the gene matches: 6. This CDR3 has 13 amino acids. Looked up from germline, CDR1 is LNHDA and CDR2 is SQIVND (reference sequence). CDR3 sequence (DNA): TGTGCCAGTAGGCACAGGGGACGGGAGACCCAGTACTTC. It translates to CASRHRGRETQYF.

V and J are TRBV28 and TRBJ1-2; 7 nucleotides match TRBD1. This CDR3 spans 14 amino acids. Germline-derived CDR1 and CDR2 are MDHEN and SYDVKM. V lost 5 bases, J lost 7 bases, and 10 bases stayed unmatched. CDR3: CASSKDRAGSGYTF. CDR3 nucleotides: TGTGCCAGCAGTAAAGACAGGGCGGGGAGTGGCTACACCTTC.

V gene TRBV6-2 or TRBV6-3 combines with J gene TRBJ2-7; 7 positions agree with TRBD2. Per germline, CDR1 MNHEY and CDR2 SVGEGT. The CDR3 extends over 14 amino acids. V was clipped by 5 bases and J by 5 bases; unmatched bases: 9. In DNA, the CDR3 is TGTGCCAGCAGTCGCTCCCGGACTAGGGACGAGCAGTACGTC. Its translation is CASSRSRTRDEQYV.